Each of the 32 T cell receptor beta chains below was sequenced from the same sample in a study of early T cells in non-severe SARS-CoV-2 infection (dated by TCRdb to the early 2020s). Libraries were built with 5' RACE. Sequencing took place on a NextSeq 500. TCRdb reprocessing: public reads trimmed at Q25 with fastp, clones called with MiXCR, in-frame beta chains kept. Under each unique CDR3 protein, matching rows form one entry showing the most common genes and DNA. The sample table records approximately 65,000 distinct CDR3 sequences; around 11% of these occur just once. The ten largest clonotypes hold about 2.8% of the sample. The input for sequencing was whole blood, taken at baseline. The receptors were sampled from an adult who was a healthcare worker with PCR-confirmed SARS-CoV-2 infection or an uninfected control (not recorded which).

This clonotype was found many times. The chain recombines TRBV3-1 with TRBJ1-1, with 7 bases lining up with TRBD1. Germline V gene data show CDR1 as LGHDT and CDR2 as YNNKEL (reference sequence). Unmatched junction bases numbered 3, after V lost 1 base and J lost 1 base. The CDR3 sequence is 15 residues long. CDR3 sequence reads: CASSQVAGGNTEAFF. The CDR3, as DNA: TGTGCCAGCAGCCAAGTTGCAGGGGGGAACACTGAAGCTTTCTTT.

This clonotype was seen many times. This sequence joins TRBV5-6 and TRBJ2-7; TRBD2 matches 11 bases. This CDR3 contains 16 residues. With 0 bases clipped from V and 3 bases from J, the junction kept 5 bases outside the gene matches. Per the germline V gene, CDR1 is SGHDT and CDR2 is YYEEEE. CDR3 in DNA: TGTGCCAGCAGCTTGGGACTAGCGGGGATTGTCTACGAGCAGTACTTC. Protein: CASSLGLAGIVYEQYF.

This clonotype showed up many times. The chain is built from TRBV20-1 and TRBJ1-4; TRBD1 matches at 9 bases. V lost 0 bases to trimming and J lost 5 bases; unmatched junction nucleotides: 16. From germline, CDR1 is DFQATT and CDR2 SNEGSKA (reference sequence). The CDR3 runs to 19 residues. The CDR3 sequence: CSARDTRKGQGVGNEKLFF. In nucleotides, the CDR3 is TGCAGTGCTAGAGATACCCGTAAGGGACAGGGCGTCGGAAATGAAAAACTGTTTTTT.

The chain is built from TRBV6-5 and TRBJ2-7, with TRBD1 matching 7 bases. The germline V gene has CDR1 MNHEY and CDR2 SVGAGI. This CDR3 region has 15 residues. The trim removed 5 bases at V and 1 base at J, leaving 8 bases unmatched. The CDR3 sequence is CASSAPGTDSYEQYF. The CDR3 DNA sequence: TGTGCCAGCAGTGCCCCCGGGACAGATTCCTACGAGCAGTACTTC.

A few counts support this clonotype. The V and J genes are TRBV20-1 and TRBJ2-5; TRBD1 is a possible D gene (5 bases). Trimming stripped 4 bases from V and 2 bases from J, with 5 bases between. The germline CDR1 and CDR2 sequences are DFQATT and SNEGSKA (reference sequence). The CDR3 consists of 11 residues. The chain's CDR3 is CSANRQETQYF. The CDR3 nucleotides are TGCAGTGCTAACAGGCAAGAGACCCAGTACTTC.

The genes are TRBV4-3 and TRBJ2-7, with 7 positions matching TRBD2. Trimming at V came to 3 bases and at J to 6 bases, leaving 2 bases not matched to a gene. The CDR3 length is 12 residues. The germline V gene encodes CDR1 LGHNA and CDR2 YSLEER. This chain's CDR3 is CASSQVAGEQYF. CDR3 nucleotide sequence: TGCGCCAGCAGCCAGGTAGCGGGCGAGCAGTACTTC.

This clonotype was counted many times. The chain uses TRBV7-3 and TRBJ1-5; weak D call: TRBD1 (6 bases). Germline CDR1 and CDR2: SGHTA and FQGTGA. Between the trimmed V and J ends, which lost 7 bases and 6 bases, there was a span of 25 bases. The CDR3 extends over 17 amino acids. CDR3 amino acids: CASTSFGGRRQLQPQHF. The CDR3 DNA sequence: TGTGCCAGCACCTCATTCGGGGGGCGCAGGCAACTTCAGCCCCAGCATTTT.

This clonotype was counted many times. V is TRBV7-9 and J is TRBJ2-5, with D maybe TRBD1 (5 bases). Germline V gene sequence: CDR1 SEHNR, CDR2 FQNEAQ (reference sequence). The V end was cut by 5 bases, the J end by 4 bases, with 14 bases between. The CDR3 has 14 amino acids. CDR3 amino acids: CASSAGQGIETQYF. The CDR3 DNA follows: TGTGCCAGCAGCGCCGGCCAGGGAATAGAGACCCAGTACTTC.

This clonotype appeared a few times. CDR3 sequence: CASSYEREQYF. The CDR3 DNA follows: TGTGCCAGCAGTTATGAGCGGGAGCAGTACTTC. The rearrangement uses TRBV6-6 and TRBJ2-7, with D possibly matching TRBD2 (5 bases). From germline, CDR1 is MNHNY and CDR2 SVGAGI (reference sequence). CDR3 length equals 11 residues. Trimming pared 3 bases from V and 7 bases from J, leaving 7 bases between.

The chain carries TRBV28 and TRBJ2-7; D possibly corresponds to TRBD1 (5 bases). Germline V gives CDR1 MDHEN, CDR2 SYDVKM. V lost 3 bases, J lost 5 bases, and 14 bases lay in between. CDR3 length: 14 amino acids. As DNA, the CDR3 is TGTGCCAGCAGTTTCGGGCAGGGCGTCCACGAGCAGTACTTC. As protein: CASSFGQGVHEQYF. The full variable domain, in which reference TRBV28 and TRBJ2-7 provide the parts outside the CDR3, is DVKVTQSSRYLVKRTGEKVFLECVQDMDHENMFWYRQDPGLGLRLIYFSYDVKMKEKGDIPEGYSVSREKKERFSLILESASTNQTSMYLCASSFGQGVHEQYFGPGTRLTVT.

This clonotype has more than one count but fewer than ten. The V gene is TRBV7-9, the J gene TRBJ2-7; 9 bases agree with TRBD1. After removal of 4 bases from V and 4 bases from J, the junction contained 14 bases not matched to a gene. The CDR3 is 17 amino acids. Germline V lookup: CDR1 SEHNR, CDR2 FQNEAQ (reference sequence). In nucleotides, the CDR3 is TGTGCCAGCAGCTCTATACTCCTAGGGGACAGGGAATACGAGCAGTACTTC. Its protein is CASSSILLGDREYEQYF.

This clonotype was detected many times. The genes are TRBV29-1 and TRBJ1-1; 8 positions match TRBD1. The length of the CDR3 is 15 residues. J gave up 1 base and V 4 bases, and 8 bases lay outside the gene matches. Looked up from germline, CDR1 is SQVTM and CDR2 is ANQGSEA. This CDR3 is CSVVTWQGANTEAFF. CDR3 in DNA: TGCAGCGTTGTGACTTGGCAGGGGGCGAACACTGAAGCTTTCTTT.

This clonotype has just a few counts. The chain is built from TRBV3-1 and TRBJ2-7, with TRBD2 identical over 10 bases. In germline, CDR1 is LGHDT, CDR2 YNNKEL (reference sequence). This CDR3 region has 14 residues. With 1 base clipped from V and 3 bases from J, the junction kept 0 bases outside the gene matches. The CDR3 nucleotides read TGTGCCAGCAGCCAAGGACTAGCGGGCTACGAGCAGTACTTC. It is translated as CASSQGLAGYEQYF.

This clonotype was seen a handful of times. J is TRBJ1-3 and V is TRBV4-3; D is undetermined. V lost 1 base and J lost 0, with 10 bases in between. The germline gives CDR1 LGHNA, CDR2 YSLEER. This CDR3 contains 16 residues. The CDR3, as DNA: TGCGCCAGCAGCCAAGGAAACGAACCCTCTGGAAACACCATATATTTT. Its protein product is CASSQGNEPSGNTIYF.

This clonotype came up many times. The J gene is TRBJ1-1, the V gene TRBV20-1; TRBD1 matches at 11 bases. Per germline, CDR1 DFQATT and CDR2 SNEGSKA (reference sequence). V lost 5 bases to trimming and J lost 3 bases; unmatched junction nucleotides: 5. This CDR3 spans 14 amino acids. The DNA of the CDR3 is TGCAGTGCTGGCCGGGACAGGGGGGACACTGAAGCTTTCTTT. Protein: CSAGRDRGDTEAFF.

This clonotype was seen a few times. The rearrangement uses TRBV4-3 and TRBJ2-1; possibly TRBD1 for D (6 bases). V gave up 3 bases and J gave up 0 bases, with 15 bases separating them. Germline assignment: CDR1 LGHNA and CDR2 YSLEER. This CDR3 region has 17 residues. CDR3 sequence (DNA): TGCGCCAGCAGCCACAGGGGATGGACTCGCTCCTACAATGAGCAGTTCTTC. Protein: CASSHRGWTRSYNEQFF.

This clonotype was detected ten times or more. The rearrangement links TRBV30 to TRBJ1-1, with a possible D match to TRBD1 (6 bases). Germline V gene sequence: CDR1 GTSNPN, CDR2 SVGIG (reference sequence). Trimming removed 0 bases from V and 1 base from J, with 12 bases in between. CDR3 length: 15 amino acids. The CDR3 DNA sequence: TGTGCCTGGAGTGTGGGGGGGCTGTCGAACACTGAAGCTTTCTTT. It is translated as CAWSVGGLSNTEAFF.

This clonotype was recorded at least ten times. The chain uses TRBV11-2 and TRBJ1-1; no firm D call. CDR1 and CDR2 (germline): SGHAT, FQNNGV. The V end lost 8 bases, the J end lost 4 bases, and 14 bases lay between the germline ends. The CDR3 sequence is 13 residues long. The CDR3 region has the DNA TGTGCCAGCTCCGGGCAGATAGTCACTGAAGCTTTCTTT. Protein sequence: CASSGQIVTEAFF.

The chain recombines TRBV5-6 with TRBJ2-7; 7 bases are a match to TRBD1. The CDR3 covers 15 residues. The junction had 6 bases not matched to a gene; V was cut back by 0 bases and J by 3 bases. Germline-derived CDR1 and CDR2 are SGHDT and YYEEEE. This CDR3 reads CASSLVGQGDYEQYF. DNA of the CDR3: TGTGCCAGCAGCTTGGTCGGGCAGGGGGACTACGAGCAGTACTTC.

The chain is built from TRBV2 and TRBJ1-1, with D possibly TRBD1 on 6 matching bases. Deletions cut 6 bases from V and 4 bases from J, with 15 bases between. The germline gives CDR1 SNHLY, CDR2 FYNNEI. The CDR3 has 14 amino acids. This chain's CDR3 is CASRQGSLGTEAFF. The CDR3, as DNA: TGTGCCAGCAGACAGGGTAGTTTAGGCACTGAAGCTTTCTTT.

The rearrangement links TRBV6-6 to TRBJ1-2; 9 bases map to TRBD1. Germline V gene sequence: CDR1 MNHNY, CDR2 SVGAGI (reference sequence). This CDR3 has 14 amino acids. Unmatched junction bases numbered 4, after V lost 0 bases and J lost 8 bases. CDR3 sequence: CASSYSTGGGGYTF. Written as DNA, the CDR3 is TGTGCCAGCAGTTACTCCACAGGGGGCGGAGGCTACACCTTC.

This clonotype was detected only a few times. The V gene is TRBV20-1, the J gene TRBJ2-3; 13 bases agree with TRBD2. CDR3 length: 15 residues. Trimming removed 5 bases from V and 2 bases from J; junction bases left unmatched: 4. The germline CDR1 and CDR2 sequences are DFQATT and SNEGSKA (reference sequence). The CDR3 region is CSAQGLAGDTDTQYF. In nucleotides, the CDR3 is TGCAGTGCTCAAGGACTAGCGGGGGACACAGATACGCAGTATTTT.

The J gene is TRBJ2-1, the V gene TRBV7-6, with D tentatively TRBD1 (5 bases). Trimming pared 4 bases from V and 6 bases from J, leaving 13 bases between. The CDR3 is 14 amino acids. The V gene's germline CDR1 is SGHVS and CDR2 FNYEAQ. CDR3 amino acids: CASSWLQGSNEQFF. The CDR3 nucleotides read TGTGCCAGCAGCTGGCTCCAGGGTTCCAATGAGCAGTTCTTC.

This clonotype was detected a few times. The V and J genes are TRBV6-2 or TRBV6-3 and TRBJ1-5, with 8 bases that match TRBD1. V shed 7 bases and J 6 bases; nucleotides not matched to a gene: 5. The CDR3 spans 13 residues. Germline CDR1 and CDR2: MNHEY and SVGEGT. The CDR3 DNA reads as TGTGCCAGCACCCCAGGGGGCTTTCAGCCCCAGCATTTT. Protein product: CASTPGGFQPQHF.

This chain connects TRBV7-2 to TRBJ2-7; possibly TRBD1 for D (5 bases). Germline CDR1 SGHTA, CDR2 FQGNSA. The length of the CDR3 is 13 residues. Trimming removed 0 bases at V and 6 bases at J, with 9 bases between. The CDR3 DNA reads as TGTGCCAGCAGCTTAGCGGGGCAGGGCGAGCAGTACTTC. Its protein is CASSLAGQGEQYF. The variable domain in full, completed from reference TRBV7-2 and TRBJ2-7, reads GAGVSQSPSNKVTEKGKDVELRCDPISGHTALYWYRQSLGQGLEFLIYFQGNSAPDKSGLPSDRFSAERTGGSVSTLTIQRTQQEDSAVYLCASSLAGQGEQYFGPGTRLTVT.

This clonotype showed up just a few times. The chain employs TRBV18 and TRBJ1-6; 7 positions agree with TRBD1. The junction had 11 bases not matched to a gene; V was cut back by 2 bases and J by 7 bases. This CDR3 contains 17 residues. Germline CDR1 reads KGHSH; CDR2 reads LQKENI. DNA of the CDR3: TGTGCCAGCTCACCAAGGGACAGTATATCGGCGAATTCACCCCTCCACTTT. Translation: CASSPRDSISANSPLHF.

The chain is built from TRBV7-2 and TRBJ1-4; D unresolved. Germline loops: CDR1 SGHTA, CDR2 FQGNSA. The CDR3 is 16 residues long. V lost 1 base, J lost 7 bases, and 16 bases lay in between. The DNA of the CDR3 is TGTGCCAGCAGCTTAGAACTGGCGGCAGGAGGTGAAAAACTGTTTTTT. It translates to CASSLELAAGGEKLFF.

A few counts support this clonotype. The rearrangement uses TRBV18 and TRBJ1-1; TRBD1 matches at 8 bases. CDR1 is KGHSH, CDR2 LQKENI, per germline. The CDR3 runs to 14 residues. The junction had 5 bases not matched to a gene; V was cut back by 3 bases and J by 5 bases. This CDR3 reads CASSPAGGGTEAFF. For the CDR3, the DNA is TGTGCCAGCTCACCCGCAGGGGGCGGGACTGAAGCTTTCTTT.

In this sample, this clonotype turned up a few times. The J gene is TRBJ1-1, the V gene TRBV7-9; D unresolved. The CDR3 has 10 residues. CDR1 and CDR2 (germline): SEHNR, FQNEAQ (reference sequence). V dropped 3 bases and J dropped 8 bases, with 4 bases sitting between them. CDR3 in DNA: TGTGCCAGCAGCTTCCCAGAAGCTTTCTTT. It yields the protein CASSFPEAFF.

Ten or more counts support this clonotype. The chain carries TRBV7-8 and TRBJ1-1; D unclear. The CDR3 extends over 14 amino acids. Trimming cost V 5 bases and J 0 bases, with 10 bases left between them. Germline V lookup: CDR1 SGHVS, CDR2 FQNEAQ. Written as DNA, the CDR3 is TGTGCCAGCAGCCGCCCTTTCATGAACACTGAAGCTTTCTTT. Its translation: CASSRPFMNTEAFF.

Many counts were recorded for this clonotype. The rearrangement uses TRBV7-9 and TRBJ2-5; 7 bases map to TRBD2. CDR1 is SEHNR and CDR2 is FQNEAQ in the germline V gene (reference sequence). Trimming cost V 5 bases and J 5 bases; bases outside gene matches: 11. CDR3 length: 15 residues. The CDR3 region is CASSLGGGQLETQYF. The CDR3 DNA sequence: TGTGCCAGCAGCCTCGGCGGGGGTCAGTTGGAGACCCAGTACTTC. The whole variable domain, remainder taken from reference TRBV7-9 and TRBJ2-5, is DTGVSQNPRHKITKRGQNVTFRCDPISEHNRLYWYRQTLGQGPEFLTYFQNEAQLEKSRLLSDRFSAERPKGSFSTLEIQRTEQGDSAMYLCASSLGGGQLETQYFGPGTRLLVL.

The chain combines TRBV13 with TRBJ2-7, with 7 bases aligning to TRBD1. V lost 5 bases, J lost 1 base, and 5 bases stayed unmatched. This CDR3 is built from 14 residues. CDR1 PRHDT and CDR2 FYEKMQ come from the germline V gene (reference sequence). The CDR3 here is CASSMGQPSYEQYF. CDR3 DNA: TGTGCCAGCAGCATGGGACAGCCGTCCTACGAGCAGTACTTC.